What follows is one T cell receptor (beta chain) and its context. Its antigen remains unidentified. Base quality data are lacking; no much larger clone is found one base away. RNA was extracted using the RNeasy kit, and roughly 0.45 to 1 microgram was reverse transcribed with random hexamers. TCR beta CDR3 regions were amplified with the immunoSEQ multiplex PCR assay covering 54 Vbeta and 13 Jbeta segments. PCR amplification bias was corrected by using a synthetic template baseline for primer optimization and computational correction. The source study handled its data this way. Reads were annotated to V, D and J genes per IMGT and analyzed with immunoSEQ Analyzer, keeping only productive sequences. To calculate clonality, Shannon entropy was normalized by log2 of the number of productive unique sequences and then subtracted from one. For each patient and control, public and private clones were evaluated among the 100 most prevalent clones. Clones were defined as Susac-specific if absent from the healthy and MS cohorts, from 1052 published viral clones and from other ImmuneACCESS disease sequences. The public reads were quality trimmed at Q25 with fastp and then assembled into clones with MiXCR by TCRdb, keeping productive beta chains. Every distinct CDR3 protein forms one entry, paired with its most common genes and DNA. These V and J calls originate from TCRdb's pipeline instead of the authors' own analysis. The sample table shows about 300,000 distinct CDR3 sequences, and over 75% are seen once. Of the sample, under 0.2% is held by the ten largest clones.

This entry comes from a study of CD8 T cells in Susac syndrome (dated by TCRdb to between 2018 and 2021). Study-level background: The study used repertoire sequencing to test whether antigen drove CD8+ T cell activation and differentiation in Susac syndrome. The study compared CD8+ T cell repertoire clonality among 12 healthy donors, 14 Susac syndrome patients and fewer than 19 multiple sclerosis patients. What the work shows at the level of the full study, not this receptor alone: The TCR sequencing and HLA analysis was acknowledged to have included a relatively small number of individuals.

CDR1 and CDR2 are read off the germline V gene as SGHTA and FQGNSA. V ends up 5 bases short and J 1 base short, with an unmatched junction base count of 15. The CDR3 has 19 amino acids, counting the end cysteine and phenylalanine. The read is trimmed to its CDR3 DNA, 57 bases read in frame from base 1. High-throughput TCR beta sequencing profiled peripheral blood CD8+ and CD4+ T cells from healthy donors, Susac syndrome patients and multiple sclerosis patients. Multiple sclerosis controls were treatment-naive patients with stable or active relapsing-remitting disease fulfilling revised McDonald criteria. Bulk CD8+ and CD4+ T cells were purified magnetically by negative isolation, whereas CD8+ TEMRA cells were enriched by FACS. Blood was collected in EDTA tubes and processed within 24 hours, with PBMCs isolated through density gradient centrifugation. PBMCs intended for TCR sequencing were frozen in liquid nitrogen and were later thawed in a 37 degrees C water bath. The sorted or isolated CD4+, CD8+ and CD8+ TEMRA cells reached a purity of at least 90%.

The chain employs TRBV7-2 and TRBJ2-3; 10 bases in the junction line up with TRBD1. Sequenced input: CD8+ T cells from PBMCs. The source of this sequence is a human donor with multiple sclerosis. The encoded CDR3 is CASSQQGQGRWLGTDTQYF. The sequenced DNA is TGTGCCAGCAGCCAGCAGGGACAGGGGAGGTGGCTGGGCACAGATACGCAGTATTTT.